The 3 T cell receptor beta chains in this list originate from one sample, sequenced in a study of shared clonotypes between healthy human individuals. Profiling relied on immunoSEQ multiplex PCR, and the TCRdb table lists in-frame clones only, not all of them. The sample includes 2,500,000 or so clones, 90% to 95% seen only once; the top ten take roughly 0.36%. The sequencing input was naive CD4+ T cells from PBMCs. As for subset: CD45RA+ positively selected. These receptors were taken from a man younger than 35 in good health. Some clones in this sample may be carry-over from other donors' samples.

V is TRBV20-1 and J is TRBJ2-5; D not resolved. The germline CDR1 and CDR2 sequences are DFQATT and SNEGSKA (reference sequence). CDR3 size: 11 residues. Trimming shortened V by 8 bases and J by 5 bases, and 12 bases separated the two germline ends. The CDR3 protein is CSTEEQETQYF. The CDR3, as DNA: TGCAGTACCGAGGAGCAGGAGACCCAGTACTTC.

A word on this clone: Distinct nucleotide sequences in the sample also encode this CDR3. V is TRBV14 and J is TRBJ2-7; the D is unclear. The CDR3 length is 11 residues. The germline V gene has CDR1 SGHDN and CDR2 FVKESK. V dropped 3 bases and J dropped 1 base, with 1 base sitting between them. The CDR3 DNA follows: TGTGCCAGCAGCCATTCCTACGAGCAGTACTTC. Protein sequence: CASSHSYEQYF.

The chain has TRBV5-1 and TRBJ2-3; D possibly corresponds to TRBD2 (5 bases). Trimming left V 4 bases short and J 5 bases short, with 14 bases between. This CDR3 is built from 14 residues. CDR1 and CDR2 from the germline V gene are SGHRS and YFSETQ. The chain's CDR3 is CASSKGLTRDTQYF. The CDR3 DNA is TGCGCCAGCAGCAAAGGACTTACAAGAGATACGCAGTATTTT.